This record looks at one T cell receptor beta chain sequence and its context. What it binds is unknown. The CDR3 runs to 15 residues. The germline V gene has CDR1 MNHNS and CDR2 SASEGT. The V segment lost 6 bases and the J segment 4 bases; nucleotides outside the gene matches: 10. The data derive from a study of shared clonotypes between healthy human individuals. Study-level background: Sampling drew on donors who were a couple of women and a few men aged 18 to 49. For every donor, three CD4 naive, three CD4 memory, two CD8 naive and one CD8 memory plates were used.

Study-level findings and limits: Clonotype sharing among donors, it was expected, would be affected by sequencing depth. The study found about 5% of naive CD4 clonotypes shared across four donors.

The assay was immunoSEQ multiplex PCR, and TCRdb's table has in-frame clones only and misses some. The sample yields fewer than 1.4 million clones, 75% to 80% seen once. The chain recombines TRBV6-1 with TRBJ2-7; TRBD1 matches at 9 bases. The receptor was isolated from a man between 18 and 35 years old in good health. Some clones in this sample may be carry-over from other donors' samples. Sequencing was carried out using memory CD4+ T cells from PBMCs. Subset denoted: CD45RA-negative fraction. CDR3 sequence reads: CASRDAGTGSYEQYF. The DNA of the CDR3 is TGTGCCAGCAGGGATGCCGGGACAGGGAGTTACGAGCAGTACTTC.